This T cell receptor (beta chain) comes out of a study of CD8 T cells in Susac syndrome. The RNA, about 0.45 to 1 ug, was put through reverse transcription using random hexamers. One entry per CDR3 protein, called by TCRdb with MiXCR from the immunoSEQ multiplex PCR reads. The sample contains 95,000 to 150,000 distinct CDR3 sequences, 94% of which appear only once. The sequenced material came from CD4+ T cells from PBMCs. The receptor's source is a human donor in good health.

The CDR3 loop is CASSVGLAVAHSYEQYF. The DNA for the CDR3 is TGTGCCAGCAGCGTAGGACTAGCGGTAGCCCACTCCTACGAGCAGTACTTC. V gene TRBV9 combines with J gene TRBJ2-7; 9 positions agree with TRBD2. Germline values: CDR1 SGDLS, CDR2 YYNGEE. V shed 0 bases, J shed 0 bases, and the junction held 7 bases outside the gene matches. The CDR3 is 17 amino acids.